This entry concerns a single T cell receptor beta chain. The antigen this receptor binds is unknown. Base qualities are not recorded, but no much larger clone differs from it by a single base. This specimen belongs to a study of T cell changes during pregnancy in multiple sclerosis (dated by TCRdb to about 2019). In the study overall: The study looked at changes in the T cell repertoire across pregnancy in women with multiple sclerosis.

Libraries were prepared through the immunoSEQ multiplex PCR assay. This immuneACCESS table, as held by TCRdb, lists in-frame sequences with V and J called but not all clones. Of the missing ones, under half trace to an unresolved V gene in checked studies; the others have no known cause. This sample is represented by 85,000 to 100,000 clones; about 92% of them were singletons. 2% to 3% of the sample is in the top ten clones. Source: peripheral blood, taken in the first trimester of pregnancy. The sequence came from a female donor with multiple sclerosis, enrolled in a pregnancy study.

In nucleotide form, the sequence is TGTGCCAGCAGCCAAGCGGCCACCACAGGCCCCTACGAGCAGTACTTC. This sequence encodes CASSQAATTGPYEQYF. The chain was built from TRBV14 and TRBJ2-7; matching of 5 bases hints at TRBD1 as the D gene. Trimming removed 1 base from V and 2 bases from J, leaving 15 bases between the germline ends. The CDR3 runs 16 residues from the cysteine to the phenylalanine. The entry retains the CDR3 DNA only, 48 bases that are in frame from base 1. CDR1 and CDR2, looked up from the germline V gene, are SGHDN and FVKESK.